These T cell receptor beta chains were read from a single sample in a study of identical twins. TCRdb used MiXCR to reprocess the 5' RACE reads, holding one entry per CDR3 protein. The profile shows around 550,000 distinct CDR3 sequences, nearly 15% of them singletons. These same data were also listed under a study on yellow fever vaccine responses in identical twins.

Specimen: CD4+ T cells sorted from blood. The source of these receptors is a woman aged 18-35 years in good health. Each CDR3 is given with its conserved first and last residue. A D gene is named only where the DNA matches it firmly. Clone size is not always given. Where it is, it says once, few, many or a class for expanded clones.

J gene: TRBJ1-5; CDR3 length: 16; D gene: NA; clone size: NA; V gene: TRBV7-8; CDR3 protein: CASSLVLQNSNQPQHF; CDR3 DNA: TGTGCCAGCAGCTTAGTTCTACAGAATAGCAATCAGCCCCAGCATTTT
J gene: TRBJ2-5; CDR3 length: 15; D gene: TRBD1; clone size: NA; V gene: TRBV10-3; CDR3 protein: CAIRTSDRTGETQYF; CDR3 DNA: TGTGCCATCAGAACGTCGGACAGGACTGGAGAGACCCAGTACTTC
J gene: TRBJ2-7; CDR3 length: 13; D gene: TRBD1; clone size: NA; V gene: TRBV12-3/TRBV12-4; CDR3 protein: CASRSTGIKEQYF; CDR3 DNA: TGTGCCAGCAGGTCGACAGGGATCAAAGAGCAGTACTTC
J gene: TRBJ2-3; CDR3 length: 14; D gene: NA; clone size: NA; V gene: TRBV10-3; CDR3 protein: CAISEAIGTDTQYF; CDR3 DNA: TGTGCCATCAGTGAGGCGATTGGCACAGATACGCAGTATTTT
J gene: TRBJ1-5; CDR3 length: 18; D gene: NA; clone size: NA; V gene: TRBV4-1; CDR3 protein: CASSQAYEGLGSNQPQHF; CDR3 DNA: TGCGCCAGCAGCCAGGCCTATGAGGGACTGGGGAGCAATCAGCCCCAGCATTTT
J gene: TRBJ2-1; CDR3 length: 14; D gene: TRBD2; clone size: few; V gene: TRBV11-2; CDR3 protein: CASSSLAGRNEQFF; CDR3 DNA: TGTGCCAGCAGCTCTTTAGCGGGGAGAAATGAGCAGTTCTTC
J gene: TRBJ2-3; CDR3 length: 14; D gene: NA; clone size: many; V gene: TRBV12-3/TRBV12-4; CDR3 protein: CASSLGLSTDTQYF; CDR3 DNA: TGTGCCAGCAGCTTAGGCCTATCGACAGATACGCAGTATTTT
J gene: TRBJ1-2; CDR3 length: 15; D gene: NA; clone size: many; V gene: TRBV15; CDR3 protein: CATSRGFTGPYGYTF; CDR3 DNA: TGTGCCACCAGCAGAGGTTTTACAGGGCCCTATGGCTACACCTTC
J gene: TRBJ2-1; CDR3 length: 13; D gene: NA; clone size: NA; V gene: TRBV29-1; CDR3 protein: CSVRTTSYNEQFF; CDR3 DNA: TGCAGCGTCAGGACAACTTCCTACAATGAGCAGTTCTTC
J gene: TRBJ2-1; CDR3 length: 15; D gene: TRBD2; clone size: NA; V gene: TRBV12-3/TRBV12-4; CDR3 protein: CASIEGRGVYNEQFF; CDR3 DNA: TGTGCCAGCATTGAGGGACGGGGGGTTTACAATGAGCAGTTCTTC
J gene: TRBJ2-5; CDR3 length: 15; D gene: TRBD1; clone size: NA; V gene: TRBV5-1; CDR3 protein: CASSTTTGDQETQYF; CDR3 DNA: TGCGCCAGCAGCACAACGACAGGGGATCAAGAGACCCAGTACTTC
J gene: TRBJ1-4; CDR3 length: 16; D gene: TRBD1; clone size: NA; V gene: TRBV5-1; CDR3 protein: CASSSDRALTNEKLFF; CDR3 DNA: TGCGCCAGCAGCTCTGACAGGGCGTTGACTAATGAAAAACTGTTTTTT
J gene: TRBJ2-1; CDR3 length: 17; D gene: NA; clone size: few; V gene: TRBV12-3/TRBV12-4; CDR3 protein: CASRPSPTGTLYNEQFF; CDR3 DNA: TGTGCCAGCAGGCCCTCCCCAACAGGTACCCTCTACAATGAGCAGTTCTTC
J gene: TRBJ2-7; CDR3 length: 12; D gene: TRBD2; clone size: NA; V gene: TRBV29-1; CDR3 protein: CSVSGIDYEQYF; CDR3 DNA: TGCAGCGTAAGCGGGATAGACTACGAGCAGTACTTC
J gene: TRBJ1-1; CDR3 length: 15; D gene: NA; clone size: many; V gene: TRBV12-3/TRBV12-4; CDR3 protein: CASTQSGRVGTEAFF; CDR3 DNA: TGTGCCAGCACCCAAAGCGGCAGGGTGGGCACTGAAGCTTTCTTT
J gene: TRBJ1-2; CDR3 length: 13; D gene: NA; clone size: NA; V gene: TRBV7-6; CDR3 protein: CDSSSRDLYGYTF; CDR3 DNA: TGTGACAGCAGCTCCCGGGACCTCTATGGCTACACCTTC
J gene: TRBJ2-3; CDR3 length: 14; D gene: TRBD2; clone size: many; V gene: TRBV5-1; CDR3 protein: CASSLGLAGDTQYF; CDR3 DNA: TGTGCCAGCAGCCTCGGACTAGCAGGAGATACGCAGTATTTT
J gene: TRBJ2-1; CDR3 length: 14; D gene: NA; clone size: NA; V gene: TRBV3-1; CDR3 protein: CASSQSGEYNEQFF; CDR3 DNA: TGTGCCAGCAGCCAAAGTGGCGAGTACAATGAGCAGTTCTTC
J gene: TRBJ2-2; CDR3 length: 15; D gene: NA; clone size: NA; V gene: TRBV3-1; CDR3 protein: CACSASGLNTGELFF; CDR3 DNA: TGTGCCTGCAGCGCATCAGGGTTGAACACCGGGGAGCTGTTTTTT
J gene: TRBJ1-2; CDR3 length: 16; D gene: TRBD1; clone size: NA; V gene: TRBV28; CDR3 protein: CASSQTGAPPTYGYTF; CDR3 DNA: TGTGCCAGCAGCCAGACAGGGGCCCCCCCTACCTATGGCTACACCTTC
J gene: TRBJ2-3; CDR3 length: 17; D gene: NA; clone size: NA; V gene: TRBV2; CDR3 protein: CASTPTLRGTSTDTQYF; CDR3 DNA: TGTGCCAGCACCCCCACCCTAAGGGGAACTAGCACAGATACGCAGTATTTT
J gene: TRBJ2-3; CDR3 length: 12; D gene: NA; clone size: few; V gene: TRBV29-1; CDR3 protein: CSVEIGGDTQYF; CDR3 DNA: TGCAGCGTTGAAATAGGAGGAGATACGCAGTATTTT
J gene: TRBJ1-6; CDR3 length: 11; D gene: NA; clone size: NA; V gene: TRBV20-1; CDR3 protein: CSARRGSPLHF; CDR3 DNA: TGCAGTGCTAGACGGGGATCACCCCTCCACTTT
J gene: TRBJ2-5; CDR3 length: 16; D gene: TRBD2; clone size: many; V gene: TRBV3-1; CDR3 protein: CASSQGLAGGEETQYF; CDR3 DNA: TGTGCCAGCAGCCAAGGACTAGCGGGAGGGGAAGAGACCCAGTACTTC
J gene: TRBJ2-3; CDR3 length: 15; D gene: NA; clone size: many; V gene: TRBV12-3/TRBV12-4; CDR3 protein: CASGLLSAVTDTQYF; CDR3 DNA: TGTGCCAGCGGGCTTTTAAGCGCGGTCACAGATACGCAGTATTTT